These 6 T cell receptor beta chains originate from one sample sequenced in a study of regulatory T cells in long-lasting Graves disease. The time point here: newly diagnosed GD, antithyroid drugs for less than 3 months. PBMCs were the source of the RNA used for TCR sequencing. According to the study, TCR beta libraries were built with iRepertoire HTBI primers and CDR3-region Arm-PCR. TCRdb reanalysed the multiplex PCR reads using MiXCR and keeps one entry per CDR3 protein. In the table there are 350,000 to 500,000 distinct CDR3 sequences, roughly 17% of which are singletons. The same specimen was also included in a second study, on T cells in Graves' hyperthyroidism and ophthalmopathy.

The sample in question was peripheral blood mononuclear cells (PBMCs), obtained at new diagnosis, from a patient treated with antithyroid drugs. The receptors come from a woman in her thirties with Graves disease.

The CDR3 loop reads CSARPGGPHHIYGYTF. The CDR3 region has the DNA TGCAGTGCTAGACCCGGAGGGCCCCATCATATCTATGGCTACACCTTC. V gene TRBV20-1 combines with J gene TRBJ1-2; D is unresolved. The germline V gene has CDR1 DFQATT and CDR2 SNEGSKA (reference sequence). The germline V and J ends were trimmed by 2 bases and 4 bases, with 20 bases remaining between them. The CDR3 totals 16 residues.

The V gene is TRBV7-8, the J gene TRBJ2-1; TRBD2 matches at 9 bases. CDR3 length: 17 amino acids. Germline CDR1 reads SGHVS; CDR2 reads FQNEAQ. With 0 bases clipped from V and 4 bases from J, the junction kept 7 bases outside the gene matches. The CDR3 DNA reads as TGTGCCAGCAGCTTAGCCCCCGTGACTAGCGGATACAATGAGCAGTTCTTC. Translating gives CASSLAPVTSGYNEQFF.

This clonotype was seen at least ten times. J is TRBJ2-1 and V is TRBV6-5; 12 nucleotides align to TRBD2. The CDR3 has 19 amino acids. V was pared by 0 bases and J by 8 bases, with 14 bases of the junction left unmatched. Germline CDR1 reads MNHEY; CDR2 reads SVGAGI. As DNA, the CDR3 is TGTGCCAGCAGTTACTCGAGATGGCGGACTAGCGGGGAGATAGATGAGCAGTTCTTC. Its protein is CASSYSRWRTSGEIDEQFF.

V gene TRBV15 combines with J gene TRBJ2-2, with D tentatively TRBD1 or TRBD2 (5 bases each). V was pared by 4 bases and J by 7 bases, with 13 bases between. CDR3 length equals 14 residues. Per germline, CDR1 LNHNV and CDR2 YYDKDF (reference sequence). In DNA, the CDR3 is TGTGCCACCAGCACCGGGGACGGGTACGGGGAGCTGTTTTTT. Translation gives CATSTGDGYGELFF.

This clonotype occurred a few times. The chain couples TRBV12-3 or TRBV12-4 to TRBJ1-3; D remains ambiguous. This CDR3 is 15 amino acids long. Trimming removed 6 bases from V and 0 bases from J, with 12 bases in between. The CDR3 DNA reads as TGTGCCAGCAGCCAGGCCCTTTACTCTGGAAACACCATATATTTT. Protein: CASSQALYSGNTIYF.

This clonotype was counted at least ten times. The chain has TRBV18 and TRBJ2-1, with 10 bases that match TRBD2. The CDR3 extends over 14 amino acids. The germline gives CDR1 KGHSH, CDR2 LQKENI. The J segment lost 6 bases and the V segment lost 6 bases, leaving 5 bases of the junction unmatched. In DNA, the CDR3 is TGTGCCAGCTCTCTCCGGACTAGCGGCAATGAGCAGTTCTTC. This codes for CASSLRTSGNEQFF.